The 11 T cell receptor beta chains reported below all come from one sample, sequenced in a study of OX40 agonist ivuxolimab in advanced cancers. The method was immunoSEQ multiplex PCR; TCRdb's version includes in-frame clones alone and lacks a portion of them. In the table there are tens of thousands of clones, 85% of which are singletons. Sequenced here: CD4+ or CD8+ T cells sorted from blood, sampled in a trial of the OX40 agonist ivuxolimab. The receptors were gathered from an adult with an advanced solid tumor such as melanoma, head and neck, liver or kidney cancer.

V gene TRBV5-1 combines with J gene TRBJ1-4; TRBD1 matches 8 bases. The length of the CDR3 is 15 residues. V lost 3 bases, J lost 8 bases, and 9 bases stayed unmatched. Germline V gene data show CDR1 as SGHRS and CDR2 as YFSETQ. The CDR3 loop reads CASSSGQGDWEKLFF. The CDR3 coding sequence is TGCGCCAGCAGCTCTGGACAGGGCGACTGGGAAAAACTGTTTTTT.

This rearrangement joins TRBV7-9 to TRBJ2-1, with D possibly TRBD2 on 5 matching bases. Between the trimmed V and J ends, which lost 3 bases and 6 bases, there was a span of 9 bases. The CDR3 contains 13 residues. Germline CDR1 is SEHNR and CDR2 is FQNEAQ (reference sequence). CDR3 bases: TGTGCCAGCAGCTTTTCTCGGGGCAATGAGCAGTTCTTC. Translating it yields CASSFSRGNEQFF.

The V gene is TRBV5-5, the J gene TRBJ2-1; D possibly corresponds to TRBD2 (5 bases). From germline, CDR1 is SGHKS and CDR2 YYEKEE (reference sequence). V lost 6 bases and J lost 8, with 24 bases in between. There are 16 residues in the CDR3. CDR3: CASNPPLALPGDEQFF. CDR3 DNA: TGTGCCAGCAACCCTCCCCTGGCCTTACCCGGGGATGAGCAGTTCTTC.

This chain uses TRBV13 with TRBJ2-2; D is undetermined. V was clipped by 0 bases and J by 5 bases, with 7 bases between them. Per the germline V gene, CDR1 is PRHDT and CDR2 is FYEKMQ (reference sequence). This CDR3 has 14 residues. Here the CDR3 reads CASSLGGLTGELFF. DNA of the CDR3: TGTGCCAGCAGCTTAGGGGGTCTTACCGGGGAGCTGTTTTTT.

The rearrangement joins TRBV28 to TRBJ2-7; TRBD2 matches at 14 bases. Germline loops: CDR1 MDHEN, CDR2 SYDVKM. This CDR3 contains 17 residues. After removal of 6 bases from V and 0 bases from J, the junction contained 7 bases not matched to a gene. CDR3 nucleotides: TGTGCCAGCAGACAACGACTAGCGGGAGGGCCCTCCTACGAGCAGTACTTC. It yields the protein CASRQRLAGGPSYEQYF.

In the case of this clone: An end of the junction does not agree with germline; a read error may underlie this. The V gene is TRBV5-4, the J gene TRBJ1-2; tentative D call: TRBD1 (6 bases). The CDR3 extends over 15 amino acids. From germline, CDR1 is SGHNT and CDR2 YYREEE (reference sequence). The CDR3 reads CASTLGGAGNYGYTF. CDR3 sequence (DNA): TGTGCCAGCACCTTGGGGGGGGCAGGGAACTATGGCTACACCTTC.

The chain carries TRBV30 and TRBJ2-1, with TRBD2 matching 7 bases. Germline V gives CDR1 GTSNPN, CDR2 SVGIG (reference sequence). The CDR3 runs 12 residues. Unmatched junction bases numbered 2, after V lost 3 bases and J lost 6 bases. CDR3 residues: CAWRASGNEQFF. CDR3 in DNA: TGTGCCTGGAGGGCTAGCGGCAATGAGCAGTTCTTC.

The chain is built from TRBV2 and TRBJ1-6; the match to TRBD1 covers 10 bases. V was pared by 5 bases and J by 7 bases, with 5 bases of the junction left unmatched. This CDR3 has 15 amino acids. Germline values: CDR1 SNHLY, CDR2 FYNNEI. The CDR3 loop reads CASSPRTGGNSPLHF. The CDR3 nucleotides are TGTGCCAGCAGTCCACGGACAGGGGGGAATTCACCCCTCCACTTT.

The CDR3 region has the DNA TGTGCCAGCAGCCCTACGGGCGATACGCAGTATTTT. Translation: CASSPTGDTQYF. The chain is built from TRBV7-9 and TRBJ2-3; the D is unclear. Germline V gene data show CDR1 as SEHNR and CDR2 as FQNEAQ (reference sequence). The CDR3 has 12 residues. V was cut by 5 bases and J by 6 bases, with 9 bases left in between.

Of note for this clone: This specimen includes other DNA sequences encoding the same CDR3. The gene calls are TRBV19 and TRBJ2-3, with TRBD2 matching over 10 bases. V shed 1 base and J 2 bases; nucleotides not matched to a gene: 3. From germline, CDR1 is LNHDA and CDR2 SQIVND (reference sequence). The CDR3 has 16 amino acids. CDR3 region: CASSIGAGGPTDTQYF. The CDR3 DNA reads TGTGCCAGTAGTATAGGAGCGGGAGGGCCCACAGATACGCAGTATTTT.

The chain couples TRBV2 to TRBJ2-3; 10 bases are a match to TRBD2. The V gene end was trimmed by 8 bases and the J gene end by 2 bases; junction bases not matched to a gene: 7. This CDR3 is 15 amino acids long. The V gene's germline CDR1 is SNHLY and CDR2 FYNNEI. DNA for the CDR3: TGTGCCAGCGGGCCGGGGACTAGCGACACAGATACGCAGTATTTT. Translated: CASGPGTSDTDTQYF.